The 10 T cell receptor beta chains reported below all come from one sample, sequenced in a study of shared clonotypes between healthy human individuals. The assay was immunoSEQ multiplex PCR, and TCRdb's table has in-frame clones only and misses some. The profile shows some 2,500,000 clones, around 92% of them singletons. Material for sequencing was naive CD4+ T cells from PBMCs. Sample subset: CD45RA+ positively selected. The receptor set was obtained from a man aged 18 to 30 in good health. Some clones in this sample may be carry-over from other donors' samples.

This chain connects TRBV7-9 to TRBJ1-4; no definite D call. The CDR3 spans 15 residues. Trimming took 1 base from V and 1 from J, leaving 7 bases between them. Germline V CDR1 and CDR2: SEHNR, FQNEAQ (reference sequence). CDR3 DNA: TGTGCCAGCAGCTTAGGGGATCAAACTAATGAAAAACTGTTTTTT. The encoded protein is CASSLGDQTNEKLFF.

J is TRBJ1-2 and V is TRBV6-1, with a weak D call TRBD1 (5 bases). V was pared by 7 bases and J by 4 bases, with 13 bases between. Germline V gives CDR1 MNHNS, CDR2 SASEGT. This CDR3 is built from 13 residues. This CDR3 reads CASTEGIGYGYTF. The CDR3 DNA is TGTGCCAGCACGGAGGGGATCGGCTATGGCTACACCTTC.

The chain employs TRBV28 and TRBJ1-4; D gene unclear. The CDR3 covers 14 residues. V was pared by 8 bases and J by 8 bases, with 18 bases between. The germline CDR1 and CDR2 sequences are MDHEN and SYDVKM. CDR3 bases: TGTGCCAGCCTATTTCCGGGCCCGGGGGAAAAACTGTTTTTT. Amino acid sequence: CASLFPGPGEKLFF. The variable domain in full, completed from reference TRBV28 and TRBJ1-4, reads DVKVTQSSRYLVKRTGEKVFLECVQDMDHENMFWYRQDPGLGLRLIYFSYDVKMKEKGDIPEGYSVSREKKERFSLILESASTNQTSMYLCASLFPGPGEKLFFGSGTQLSVL.

This sequence joins TRBV5-5 and TRBJ2-3, with D possibly TRBD1 on 6 matching bases. This CDR3 spans 16 amino acids. Trimming removed 3 bases from V and 0 bases from J, with 14 bases in between. From germline, CDR1 is SGHKS and CDR2 YYEKEE (reference sequence). CDR3 sequence reads: CASSSYRDLSTDTQYF. The CDR3 DNA reads as TGTGCCAGCAGCTCCTACAGGGACCTAAGCACAGATACGCAGTATTTT.

V and J are TRBV28 and TRBJ2-7, with D tentatively TRBD2 (5 bases). Trimming took 7 bases from V and 2 from J, leaving 21 bases between them. Germline CDR1 reads MDHEN; CDR2 reads SYDVKM. The CDR3 covers 16 residues. As DNA, the CDR3 is TGTGCCAGCACCCAACGAAGAGGGAGCATCACCTACGAGCAGTACTTC. The encoded protein is CASTQRRGSITYEQYF.

This clone is a singleton in its sample. The CDR3 DNA reads TGTGCCATCAGAACGGGACAGGCAAGCTCTGGAAACACCATATATTTT. It encodes CAIRTGQASSGNTIYF. J is TRBJ1-3 and V is TRBV10-3; 8 bases agree with TRBD1. Losses at the gene ends were 6 bases for V and 0 bases for J; bases not matched to a gene: 7. The germline V gene has CDR1 ENHRY and CDR2 SYGVKD. This CDR3 region has 16 residues.

Of note for this clone: The sample holds other DNA sequences that translate to the same CDR3. V is TRBV7-3 and J is TRBJ2-1; D is perhaps TRBD2 (6 bases). Per germline, CDR1 SGHTA and CDR2 FQGTGA. Trimming pared 4 bases from V and 2 bases from J, leaving 12 bases between. The length of the CDR3 is 15 residues. The CDR3 DNA is TGTGCCAGCAGCTCATCGGGGAGGACCTACAATGAGCAGTTCTTC. Amino acids: CASSSSGRTYNEQFF.

J is TRBJ2-7 and V is TRBV7-2; the D gene is possibly TRBD1 (5 bases). The V and J ends lost 1 base and 3 bases respectively, with 10 bases between them. CDR3 length: 14 residues. Looked up from germline, CDR1 is SGHTA and CDR2 is FQGNSA. CDR3 DNA: TGTGCCAGCAGCTTAGGTTTCAGGGTCTACGAGCAGTACTTC. This gives the protein CASSLGFRVYEQYF.

The CDR3 here is CASRPQINYGYTF. The CDR3 DNA sequence: TGTGCCAGCAGACCACAGATTAACTATGGCTACACCTTC. The gene calls are TRBV28 and TRBJ1-2; no definite D call. The V gene's germline CDR1 is MDHEN and CDR2 SYDVKM. This CDR3 is 13 amino acids long. V lost 6 bases and J lost 1, with 9 bases in between.

This clone was seen only a few times. The rearrangement links TRBV28 to TRBJ2-4; D is uncertain. Between the trimmed V and J ends, which lost 5 bases and 6 bases, there was a span of 8 bases. The germline CDR1 and CDR2 sequences are MDHEN and SYDVKM. This CDR3 is built from 12 residues. The CDR3, as DNA: TGTGCCAGCAGTACCTCCGGAAACATTCAGTACTTC. Its translation: CASSTSGNIQYF.